These T cell receptor beta chains were read from a single sample in a study of cytomegalovirus exposure and HLA in healthy donors. TCRdb keeps only in-frame clones here, not all; method: immunoSEQ multiplex PCR. Among 150,000 to 200,000 clones listed, 86% were seen once. Sequences were obtained from PBMCs. These receptors were collected from a woman aged 18-35 years in good health and CMV-seronegative. The CDR3 runs from the conserved cysteine through the conserved F or W. Fields, in order: clone size, D gene, V gene, CDR3 length, J gene, CDR3 protein, CDR3 DNA. A D gene is named only where the DNA matches it firmly. Size is stated for part of the rows, as once, few or many counts, or as a class when the clone is expanded.

clone_size: many
d_call: .
v_call: TRBV25-1
cdr3_length: 15
j_call: TRBJ1-2
cdr3_aa: CASTPNSDRFRGYTF
cdr3_nt: TGTGCCAGCACGCCTAATAGTGACAGGTTTAGGGGCTACACCTTC

clone_size: .
d_call: .
v_call: TRBV19
cdr3_length: 16
j_call: TRBJ1-4
cdr3_aa: CASSNPRGETNEKLFF
cdr3_nt: TGTGCCAGTAGTAATCCCCGGGGAGAAACTAATGAAAAACTGTTTTTT

clone_size: .
d_call: TRBD1
v_call: TRBV7-9
cdr3_length: 16
j_call: TRBJ2-3
cdr3_aa: CASSSWTGDRTDTQYF
cdr3_nt: TGTGCCAGCAGTTCGTGGACAGGTGATCGCACAGATACGCAGTATTTT

clone_size: .
d_call: TRBD1
v_call: TRBV2
cdr3_length: 14
j_call: TRBJ1-5
cdr3_aa: CASSADRGGQPQHF
cdr3_nt: TGTGCCAGCAGCGCGGACAGGGGGGGACAGCCCCAGCATTTT

clone_size: .
d_call: .
v_call: TRBV27
cdr3_length: 14
j_call: TRBJ1-1
cdr3_aa: CASSLQGRNTEAFF
cdr3_nt: TGTGCCAGCAGTCTACAGGGAAGAAACACTGAAGCTTTCTTT

clone_size: .
d_call: TRBD2
v_call: TRBV7-6
cdr3_length: 16
j_call: TRBJ2-1
cdr3_aa: CASQLRAGGPENEQFF
cdr3_nt: TGTGCCAGCCAGCTTAGGGCGGGAGGGCCGGAAAATGAGCAGTTCTTC

clone_size: .
d_call: TRBD2
v_call: TRBV25-1
cdr3_length: 17
j_call: TRBJ2-1
cdr3_aa: CASSDSQRAGGHNEQFF
cdr3_nt: TGTGCCAGCAGTGATAGCCAGAGAGCGGGAGGTCACAATGAGCAGTTCTTC

clone_size: .
d_call: .
v_call: TRBV7-2
cdr3_length: 12
j_call: TRBJ2-5
cdr3_aa: CASRTRGQTQYF
cdr3_nt: TGTGCCAGCAGGACCCGGGGTCAGACCCAGTACTTC

clone_size: .
d_call: .
v_call: TRBV5-1
cdr3_length: 14
j_call: TRBJ1-2
cdr3_aa: CASRFAGAAYGYTF
cdr3_nt: TGCGCCAGCAGATTTGCTGGGGCGGCCTATGGCTACACCTTC

clone_size: .
d_call: TRBD1
v_call: TRBV18
cdr3_length: 15
j_call: TRBJ2-5
cdr3_aa: CASSPGDRGEETQYF
cdr3_nt: TGTGCCAGCTCACCAGGCGACAGGGGCGAAGAGACCCAGTACTTC

clone_size: .
d_call: .
v_call: TRBV5-4
cdr3_length: 14
j_call: TRBJ1-3
cdr3_aa: CASSREDTGNTIYF
cdr3_nt: TGTGCCAGCAGCCGGGAGGATACTGGAAACACCATATATTTT

clone_size: .
d_call: .
v_call: TRBV10-3
cdr3_length: 17
j_call: TRBJ1-6
cdr3_aa: CAISLGAAGVYNSPLHF
cdr3_nt: TGTGCCATCAGTCTAGGTGCCGCGGGGGTTTATAATTCACCCCTCCACTTT

clone_size: .
d_call: .
v_call: TRBV7-8
cdr3_length: 14
j_call: TRBJ2-7
cdr3_aa: CASSLAGGSHEQYF
cdr3_nt: TGTGCCAGCAGCTTAGCTGGAGGTTCCCACGAGCAGTACTTC

clone_size: .
d_call: TRBD1
v_call: TRBV4-1
cdr3_length: 15
j_call: TRBJ1-2
cdr3_aa: CASSHLTVRGWVSAF
cdr3_nt: TGCGCCAGCAGCCACCTAACCGTCAGGGGGTGGGTATCCGCCTTC

clone_size: few
d_call: TRBD1
v_call: TRBV7-6
cdr3_length: 14
j_call: TRBJ1-3
cdr3_aa: CASSFRGQRNTIYF
cdr3_nt: TGTGCCAGCAGCTTCAGGGGGCAAAGAAACACCATATATTTT

clone_size: .
d_call: TRBD2
v_call: TRBV6-5
cdr3_length: 14
j_call: TRBJ2-7
cdr3_aa: CATQTAGVAYEQYF
cdr3_nt: TGTGCCACCCAAACAGCGGGAGTGGCCTACGAGCAGTACTTC

clone_size: .
d_call: TRBD2
v_call: TRBV5-8
cdr3_length: 18
j_call: TRBJ2-1
cdr3_aa: CASSLSLAGVLVGNEQFF
cdr3_nt: TGTGCCAGCAGCTTGTCGCTAGCGGGTGTATTAGTAGGGAATGAGCAGTTCTTC

clone_size: .
d_call: .
v_call: TRBV11-2
cdr3_length: 16
j_call: TRBJ2-5
cdr3_aa: CASSLESAHSYETQYF
cdr3_nt: TGTGCCAGCAGCTTAGAATCGGCCCACAGTTACGAGACCCAGTACTTC

clone_size: once
d_call: .
v_call: TRBV30
cdr3_length: 17
j_call: TRBJ1-6
cdr3_aa: CAWSVPQTSSYNSPLHF
cdr3_nt: TGTGCCTGGAGTGTACCTCAAACCAGCTCCTATAATTCACCCCTCCACTTT

clone_size: .
d_call: .
v_call: TRBV5-6
cdr3_length: 12
j_call: TRBJ2-7
cdr3_aa: CASSLAGSEQYF
cdr3_nt: TGTGCCAGCAGCTTGGCAGGGTCCGAGCAGTACTTC

clone_size: .
d_call: TRBD2
v_call: TRBV10-3
cdr3_length: 17
j_call: TRBJ2-7
cdr3_aa: CAISEPSGADRSYEQYF
cdr3_nt: TGTGCCATCAGTGAACCGAGCGGGGCTGACCGGTCCTACGAGCAGTACTTC

clone_size: .
d_call: TRBD2
v_call: TRBV4-2
cdr3_length: 17
j_call: TRBJ2-3
cdr3_aa: CASSLLGGGARGDTQYF
cdr3_nt: TGTGCCAGCAGCCTACTTGGCGGGGGGGCAAGGGGAGATACGCAGTATTTT

clone_size: .
d_call: TRBD2
v_call: TRBV5-1
cdr3_length: 16
j_call: TRBJ2-7
cdr3_aa: CASSLGPGRYTYEQYF
cdr3_nt: TGCGCCAGCAGCTTAGGTCCCGGGAGGTATACCTACGAGCAGTACTTC

clone_size: .
d_call: .
v_call: TRBV30
cdr3_length: 13
j_call: TRBJ1-5
cdr3_aa: CAWSPRGWQPQHF
cdr3_nt: TGTGCCTGGAGTCCAAGGGGGTGGCAGCCCCAGCATTTT

clone_size: .
d_call: .
v_call: TRBV7-9
cdr3_length: 14
j_call: TRBJ1-1
cdr3_aa: CASSLGSGALKAFF
cdr3_nt: TGTGCCAGCAGCTTAGGCTCAGGGGCTTTGAAAGCTTTCTTT

clone_size: .
d_call: TRBD2
v_call: TRBV5-1
cdr3_length: 15
j_call: TRBJ2-1
cdr3_aa: CASSSLAGEGNEQFF
cdr3_nt: TGCGCCAGCAGCTCCCTAGCGGGTGAGGGAAATGAGCAGTTCTTC

clone_size: few
d_call: .
v_call: TRBV18
cdr3_length: 16
j_call: TRBJ1-5
cdr3_aa: CASSPSVRNSNQPQHF
cdr3_nt: TGTGCCAGCTCACCAAGTGTGAGAAATAGCAATCAGCCCCAGCATTTT

clone_size: .
d_call: .
v_call: TRBV5-6
cdr3_length: 16
j_call: TRBJ1-2
cdr3_aa: CASSSRGRQMVYGYTF
cdr3_nt: TGTGCCAGCAGCTCACGCGGTCGACAGATGGTCTATGGCTACACCTTC

clone_size: once
d_call: .
v_call: TRBV11-2
cdr3_length: 14
j_call: TRBJ2-7
cdr3_aa: CASSLLLGAYEQYF
cdr3_nt: TGTGCCAGCAGCTTATTGCTGGGAGCCTACGAGCAGTACTTC

clone_size: .
d_call: .
v_call: TRBV7-9
cdr3_length: 15
j_call: TRBJ2-5
cdr3_aa: CASSRHRVVEETQYF
cdr3_nt: TGTGCCAGCAGCCGCCACAGGGTAGTGGAGGAGACCCAGTACTTC

clone_size: .
d_call: TRBD1
v_call: TRBV5-6
cdr3_length: 17
j_call: TRBJ1-5
cdr3_aa: CASSLGQGGIGNQPQHF
cdr3_nt: TGTGCCAGCAGCTTGGGACAGGGGGGCATTGGCAATCAGCCCCAGCATTTT

clone_size: .
d_call: TRBD1
v_call: TRBV5-1
cdr3_length: 14
j_call: TRBJ2-4
cdr3_aa: CASSPTGAKNIQYF
cdr3_nt: TGCGCCAGCAGCCCGACAGGGGCCAAAAACATTCAGTACTTC

clone_size: .
d_call: .
v_call: TRBV29-1
cdr3_length: 14
j_call: TRBJ1-1
cdr3_aa: CSVERATGIPEAFF
cdr3_nt: TGCAGCGTTGAAAGGGCTACAGGGATACCTGAAGCTTTCTTT

clone_size: few
d_call: .
v_call: TRBV10-3
cdr3_length: 12
j_call: TRBJ2-4
cdr3_aa: CATAPTENIQYF
cdr3_nt: TGTGCCACCGCGCCGACAGAAAACATTCAGTACTTC

clone_size: once
d_call: TRBD2
v_call: TRBV5-1
cdr3_length: 20
j_call: TRBJ2-1
cdr3_aa: CASSLDPDRRAGALYNEQFF
cdr3_nt: TGCGCCAGCAGCTTGGACCCCGACCGACGAGCGGGGGCGTTATACAATGAGCAGTTCTTC

clone_size: .
d_call: TRBD1
v_call: TRBV5-1
cdr3_length: 15
j_call: TRBJ2-3
cdr3_aa: CASKGTGGSTDTQYF
cdr3_nt: TGCGCCAGCAAGGGTACAGGGGGGAGCACAGATACGCAGTATTTT

clone_size: .
d_call: TRBD2
v_call: TRBV7-3
cdr3_length: 14
j_call: TRBJ2-7
cdr3_aa: CASSPSGGAYEQYF
cdr3_nt: TGTGCCAGCAGCCCTAGCGGGGGGGCCTACGAGCAGTACTTC

clone_size: .
d_call: .
v_call: TRBV2
cdr3_length: 14
j_call: TRBJ1-1
cdr3_aa: CASLGGLFSTEAFF
cdr3_nt: TGTGCCAGCCTGGGGGGACTTTTCTCCACTGAAGCTTTCTTT

clone_size: .
d_call: .
v_call: TRBV2
cdr3_length: 13
j_call: TRBJ1-1
cdr3_aa: CASSRDKNTEAFF
cdr3_nt: TGTGCCAGCAGCCGGGACAAGAACACTGAAGCTTTCTTT

clone_size: .
d_call: TRBD1
v_call: TRBV5-6
cdr3_length: 13
j_call: TRBJ2-7
cdr3_aa: CASSRTGSYEQYF
cdr3_nt: TGTGCCAGCAGCCGGACAGGGTCCTACGAGCAGTACTTC

clone_size: .
d_call: TRBD1
v_call: TRBV4-2
cdr3_length: 16
j_call: TRBJ2-7
cdr3_aa: CASSQRNDRESYEQYF
cdr3_nt: TGTGCCAGCAGCCAAAGAAATGACAGGGAATCCTACGAGCAGTACTTC

clone_size: .
d_call: .
v_call: TRBV30
cdr3_length: 12
j_call: TRBJ1-4
cdr3_aa: CAWSAINEKLFF
cdr3_nt: TGTGCCTGGAGCGCGATTAATGAAAAGCTGTTTTTT

clone_size: .
d_call: .
v_call: TRBV5-1
cdr3_length: 14
j_call: TRBJ1-4
cdr3_aa: CASSITAQTEKLFF
cdr3_nt: TGCGCCAGCAGCATTACAGCTCAGACGGAAAAACTGTTTTTT

clone_size: once
d_call: .
v_call: TRBV13
cdr3_length: 15
j_call: TRBJ2-1
cdr3_aa: CASSFYRGSYNEQFF
cdr3_nt: TGTGCCAGCAGCTTTTACCGGGGGAGCTACAATGAGCAGTTCTTC

clone_size: .
d_call: TRBD2
v_call: TRBV27
cdr3_length: 15
j_call: TRBJ2-1
cdr3_aa: CASSESGSSYNEQFF
cdr3_nt: TGTGCCAGCAGTGAGAGCGGGAGCTCCTACAATGAGCAGTTCTTC

clone_size: .
d_call: TRBD1
v_call: TRBV11-2
cdr3_length: 17
j_call: TRBJ2-5
cdr3_aa: CASSSLASGTGQETQYF
cdr3_nt: TGTGCCAGCAGCTCTCTAGCTTCCGGGACAGGGCAAGAGACCCAGTACTTC

clone_size: .
d_call: TRBD2
v_call: TRBV5-1
cdr3_length: 15
j_call: TRBJ2-1
cdr3_aa: CASSTGTTLWDEQFF
cdr3_nt: TGCGCCAGCAGCACCGGGACTACCCTCTGGGATGAGCAGTTCTTC

clone_size: .
d_call: TRBD2
v_call: TRBV5-1
cdr3_length: 16
j_call: TRBJ2-1
cdr3_aa: CASRPGTSGTYNEQFF
cdr3_nt: TGCGCCAGCAGACCTGGGACTAGCGGCACCTACAATGAGCAGTTCTTC

clone_size: .
d_call: TRBD1
v_call: TRBV19
cdr3_length: 16
j_call: TRBJ1-5
cdr3_aa: CASSSRTGQGGQPQHF
cdr3_nt: TGTGCCAGTAGTTCTCGAACGGGACAGGGTGGTCAGCCCCAGCATTTT

clone_size: .
d_call: TRBD2
v_call: TRBV9
cdr3_length: 17
j_call: TRBJ2-5
cdr3_aa: CASSVGISGGARETQYF
cdr3_nt: TGTGCCAGCAGCGTAGGAATTTCGGGAGGAGCTAGGGAGACCCAGTACTTC

clone_size: once
d_call: .
v_call: TRBV5-1
cdr3_length: 18
j_call: TRBJ2-2
cdr3_aa: CASSLPPRAPLSTGELFF
cdr3_nt: TGCGCCAGCAGCTTGCCCCCCAGGGCGCCCCTCAGCACCGGGGAGCTGTTTTTT

clone_size: .
d_call: .
v_call: TRBV30
cdr3_length: 14
j_call: TRBJ2-7
cdr3_aa: CAWSQVTGFYEQYF
cdr3_nt: TGTGCCTGGAGCCAAGTAACCGGGTTCTACGAGCAATACTTC

clone_size: .
d_call: TRBD2
v_call: TRBV5-6
cdr3_length: 15
j_call: TRBJ2-7
cdr3_aa: CASSLAPREGYEQYF
cdr3_nt: TGTGCCAGCAGCTTGGCCCCCCGGGAGGGGTACGAGCAGTACTTC

clone_size: once
d_call: TRBD1
v_call: TRBV10-3
cdr3_length: 13
j_call: TRBJ1-2
cdr3_aa: CAIRVQGALGYTF
cdr3_nt: TGTGCCATCAGGGTACAGGGGGCGCTTGGCTACACCTTC

clone_size: .
d_call: .
v_call: TRBV7-9
cdr3_length: 12
j_call: TRBJ2-1
cdr3_aa: CASSLDGNEQFF
cdr3_nt: TGTGCCAGCAGCTTAGACGGCAATGAGCAGTTCTTC

clone_size: .
d_call: TRBD2
v_call: TRBV5-1
cdr3_length: 17
j_call: TRBJ2-3
cdr3_aa: CASSLAGGRALTDTQYF
cdr3_nt: TGCGCCAGCAGCTTGGCTGGCGGGAGGGCTCTCACAGATACGCAGTATTTT

clone_size: .
d_call: .
v_call: TRBV5-1
cdr3_length: 15
j_call: TRBJ2-1
cdr3_aa: CASSLGDSPYNEQFF
cdr3_nt: TGCGCCAGCAGCTTGGGTGATAGCCCCTACAATGAGCAGTTCTTC

clone_size: .
d_call: TRBD1
v_call: TRBV6-1
cdr3_length: 15
j_call: TRBJ1-2
cdr3_aa: CASSEEGQGVGGYTF
cdr3_nt: TGTGCCAGCAGTGAAGAGGGACAGGGGGTCGGAGGCTACACCTTC

clone_size: .
d_call: .
v_call: TRBV4-1
cdr3_length: 12
j_call: TRBJ1-4
cdr3_aa: CASSPTAAKLFF
cdr3_nt: TGCGCCAGCAGCCCCACGGCGGCTAAACTGTTTTTT

clone_size: .
d_call: TRBD2
v_call: TRBV2
cdr3_length: 15
j_call: TRBJ2-7
cdr3_aa: CASRLGLAGSYEQYF
cdr3_nt: TGTGCCAGCAGGTTAGGACTAGCGGGCTCCTACGAGCAGTACTTC